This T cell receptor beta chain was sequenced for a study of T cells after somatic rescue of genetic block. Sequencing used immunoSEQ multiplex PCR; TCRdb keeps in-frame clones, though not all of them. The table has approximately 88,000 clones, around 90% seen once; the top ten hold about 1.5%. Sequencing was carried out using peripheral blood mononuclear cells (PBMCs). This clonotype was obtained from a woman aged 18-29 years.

Here the CDR3 DNA reads TGCGCCAGCAGCCAATCCAGAGCTAACACTGAAGCTTTCTTT. Amino acid sequence: CASSQSRANTEAFF. J is TRBJ1-1 and V is TRBV4-1; D not resolved. From germline, CDR1 is MGHRA and CDR2 YSYEKL. Trimming took 2 bases from V and 2 from J, leaving 9 bases between them. This CDR3 is built from 14 residues.